Reported below is one TCR beta chain. This sample was included in a study of blood T cell repertoires in COVID-19. Looking at the study overall: The United States, Italy and Spain provided the acute and convalescent COVID-19 samples. From T cells, B-cell-depleted T cells, or PBMCs came the material, which was cDNA or gDNA.

CDR1 is SNHLY, CDR2 FYNNEI, per germline. The V and J ends lost 1 base and 3 bases respectively, with 12 bases between them. The CDR3 is 15 amino acids. The authors' processing: Amplification with reference gene primers provided the estimates of nucleated cell counts. The assay was immunoSEQ multiplex PCR, and TCRdb's table has in-frame clones only and misses some. That table supplies the V and J calls and clone size; D and trimming were determined from the DNA. Seen here are tens of thousands of clones, roughly 80% observed once, and the top ten hold approximately 7%. Sequenced material: peripheral blood. The genes are TRBV2 and TRBJ2-5, with D possibly TRBD1 on 6 matching bases. This receptor was obtained from a woman in her fifties or sixties with acute or convalescent COVID-19. The CDR3 loop reads CASSEGRTAEETQYF. CDR3 nucleotide sequence: TGTGCCAGCAGTGAAGGCCGGACAGCCGAAGAGACCCAGTACTTC. The full variable domain, with the rest looked up from reference TRBV2 and TRBJ2-5, is EPEVTQTPSHQVTQMGQEVILRCVPISNHLYFYWYRQILGQKVEFLVSFYNNEISEKSEIFDDQFSVERPDGSNFTLKIRSTKLEDSAMYFCASSEGRTAEETQYFGPGTRLLVL.